Listed below are T cell receptor beta chains from one sample, sequenced in a study of blood T cell repertoires in COVID-19. The method was immunoSEQ multiplex PCR; TCRdb's version includes in-frame clones alone and lacks a portion of them. The sample shows approximately 240,000 clones, 80% to 90% of them seen only once. The source material was PBMCs or T cells enriched from blood (not recorded which). The receptors stem from a woman younger than 35 in a cohort exposed to, infected with or recovered from COVID-19 (not recorded which). CDR3s include the opening cysteine and the closing phenylalanine or tryptophan. The D gene is left open where the match is weak. For some rows the clone size is stated as once, few or many, or as a class when expanded; others skip it.

D gene: TRBD1; J gene: TRBJ1-1; clone size: -; V gene: TRBV28; CDR3 protein: CASNAAPNRGNVAEAFF; CDR3 DNA: TGTGCCAGCAATGCCGCCCCGAACAGGGGAAATGTCGCTGAAGCTTTCTTT
D gene: -; J gene: TRBJ1-5; clone size: -; V gene: TRBV30; CDR3 protein: CAWTLALTNQPQHF; CDR3 DNA: TGTGCCTGGACCCTGGCCCTGACTAATCAGCCCCAGCATTTT
D gene: -; J gene: TRBJ2-5; clone size: -; V gene: TRBV11-2; CDR3 protein: CASSFSGGETQYF; CDR3 DNA: TGTGCCAGCAGCTTCTCAGGAGGGGAGACCCAGTACTTC
D gene: TRBD1; J gene: TRBJ1-6; clone size: -; V gene: TRBV19; CDR3 protein: CASSTGQLEGTLHF; CDR3 DNA: TGTGCCAGTAGCACGGGACAGCTCGAGGGAACCCTCCACTTT
D gene: -; J gene: TRBJ2-5; clone size: -; V gene: TRBV24-1; CDR3 protein: CATSDHIAGETQYF; CDR3 DNA: TGTGCCACCAGTGATCATATTGCGGGTGAGACCCAGTACTTC
D gene: TRBD2; J gene: TRBJ2-1; clone size: few; V gene: TRBV5-4; CDR3 protein: CASSPSGAGGNEQFF; CDR3 DNA: TGTGCCAGCAGCCCCAGCGGAGCGGGAGGCAATGAGCAGTTCTTC
D gene: TRBD2; J gene: TRBJ2-1; clone size: -; V gene: TRBV19; CDR3 protein: CASKGLAGALGSNEQFF; CDR3 DNA: TGTGCCAGTAAGGGACTAGCGGGAGCCCTCGGAAGCAATGAGCAGTTCTTC
D gene: TRBD2; J gene: TRBJ2-5; clone size: -; V gene: TRBV10-3; CDR3 protein: CAISEGLAGGFGTQYF; CDR3 DNA: TGTGCCATCAGTGAGGGCCTAGCGGGGGGTTTTGGGACCCAGTACTTC
D gene: -; J gene: TRBJ2-7; clone size: -; V gene: TRBV19; CDR3 protein: CASSIVAGHYEQYF; CDR3 DNA: TGTGCCAGTAGTATTGTGGCAGGGCACTACGAGCAGTACTTC
D gene: TRBD2; J gene: TRBJ2-1; clone size: -; V gene: TRBV5-1; CDR3 protein: CASGTSGAYNEQFF; CDR3 DNA: TGCGCCAGCGGGACTAGCGGGGCCTACAATGAGCAGTTCTTC
D gene: -; J gene: TRBJ2-7; clone size: -; V gene: TRBV30; CDR3 protein: CAWTPRPEAYEQYF; CDR3 DNA: TGTGCCTGGACCCCCCGGCCTGAGGCCTACGAGCAGTACTTC
D gene: TRBD1; J gene: TRBJ1-1; clone size: once; V gene: TRBV5-1; CDR3 protein: CASSLRQGDTEAFF; CDR3 DNA: TGCGCCAGCAGCCTTAGACAGGGTGACACTGAAGCTTTCTTT
D gene: -; J gene: TRBJ2-7; clone size: -; V gene: TRBV7-8; CDR3 protein: CASSLGRGALEQYF; CDR3 DNA: TGTGCCAGCAGCTTAGGGCGGGGCGCACTCGAGCAGTACTTC
D gene: TRBD2; J gene: TRBJ2-7; clone size: once; V gene: TRBV18; CDR3 protein: CASSPRGEGTDEQYF; CDR3 DNA: TGTGCCAGCTCACCGCGAGGGGAGGGGACTGACGAGCAGTACTTC
D gene: -; J gene: TRBJ1-6; clone size: -; V gene: TRBV28; CDR3 protein: CASSLWTPARSPLHF; CDR3 DNA: TGTGCCAGCAGTTTATGGACCCCCGCTAGATCACCCCTCCACTTT
D gene: TRBD2; J gene: TRBJ2-2; clone size: -; V gene: TRBV29-1; CDR3 protein: CSLDARLAGGNGELFF; CDR3 DNA: TGCAGCCTCGACGCCCGACTAGCGGGGGGGAACGGGGAGCTGTTTTTT